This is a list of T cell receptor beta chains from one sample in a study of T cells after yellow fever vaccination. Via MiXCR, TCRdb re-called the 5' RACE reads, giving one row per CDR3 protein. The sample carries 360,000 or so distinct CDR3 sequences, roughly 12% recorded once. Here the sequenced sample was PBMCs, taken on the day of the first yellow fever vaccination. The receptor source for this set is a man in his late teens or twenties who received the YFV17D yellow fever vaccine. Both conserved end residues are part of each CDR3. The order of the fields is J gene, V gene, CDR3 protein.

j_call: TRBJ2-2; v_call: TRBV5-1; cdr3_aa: CASSLVPGDTGELFF
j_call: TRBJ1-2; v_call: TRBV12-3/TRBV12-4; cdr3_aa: CASSLGFRYTF
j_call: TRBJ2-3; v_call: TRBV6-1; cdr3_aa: CAIPRDASTDTQYF
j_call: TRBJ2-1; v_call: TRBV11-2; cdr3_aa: CASRNTRGLSSYNEQFF
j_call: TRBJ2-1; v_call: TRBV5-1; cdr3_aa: CASSLQGAGQFF
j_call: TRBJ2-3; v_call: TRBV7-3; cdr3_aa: CASSTRPGDTQYF
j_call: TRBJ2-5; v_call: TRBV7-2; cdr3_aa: CASSLAQSTGETQYF
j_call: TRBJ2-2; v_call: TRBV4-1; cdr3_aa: CASSATDRGGGELFF
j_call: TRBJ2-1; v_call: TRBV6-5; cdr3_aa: CASSYSGYRSSYNEQFF
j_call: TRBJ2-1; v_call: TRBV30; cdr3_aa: CAWRRVLFKEQFF
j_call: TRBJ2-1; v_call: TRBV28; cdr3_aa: CASTLGGRGQGEQFF
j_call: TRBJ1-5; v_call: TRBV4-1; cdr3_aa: CASSQVGLYGQPQHF
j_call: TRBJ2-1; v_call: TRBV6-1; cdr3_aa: CASSATGLNNEQFF
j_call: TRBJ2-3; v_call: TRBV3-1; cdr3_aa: CASSLRLAGGHDTQYF
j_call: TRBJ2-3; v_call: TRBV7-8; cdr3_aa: CASSLVASGATPDTQYF
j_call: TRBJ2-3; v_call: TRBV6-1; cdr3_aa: CASSVPGPLPTQYF
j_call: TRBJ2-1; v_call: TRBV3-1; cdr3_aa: CASSQAGTSVETYNEQFF
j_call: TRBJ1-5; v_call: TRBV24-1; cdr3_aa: CATSSRGAQHF
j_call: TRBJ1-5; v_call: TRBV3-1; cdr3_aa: CASSQDLGFVKPQHF
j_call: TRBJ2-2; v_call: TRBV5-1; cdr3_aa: CASSLNSGGTGELFF
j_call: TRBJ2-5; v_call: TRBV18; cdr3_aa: CASSPRLKEQETQYF
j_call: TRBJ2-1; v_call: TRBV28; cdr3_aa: CAVLVSSYNEQFF
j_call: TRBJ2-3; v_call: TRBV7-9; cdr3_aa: CASSHDSPVTTDTQYF
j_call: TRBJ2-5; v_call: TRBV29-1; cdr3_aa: CSVRRGGETQYF